Described below is a single T cell receptor (beta chain) sequence and its context. Its antigen is not identified. Trimming pared 0 bases from V and 2 bases from J, leaving 13 bases between. The CDR3 is 16 residues long. Germline loops: CDR1 SGHRS, CDR2 YFSETQ. The data belong to a study of response to subunit inactivated influenza vaccine. Study observations and caveats: The authors put forward the suggestion that each seasonal influenza vaccination may bring in only a limited number of new T cells.

MiXCR was run by TCRdb on the RT-PCR reads, yielding one entry per CDR3 protein. In the table there are roughly 670,000 distinct CDR3 sequences, about 14% of which are singletons. This chain uses TRBV5-1 with TRBJ2-3; no firm D call. The input for sequencing was PBMCs from blood, taken around 14 days before vaccination. This receptor was obtained from a man aged 50-59 years who received an inactivated influenza vaccine. CDR3 nucleotide sequence: TGCGCCAGCAGCTTGGCCTGGGCGGCGGACACAGATACGCAGTATTTT. It encodes CASSLAWAADTDTQYF.